Listed below are T cell receptor beta chains from one sample, sequenced in a study of blood T cell repertoires in COVID-19. Using immunoSEQ multiplex PCR, the repertoire was profiled, and TCRdb retains in-frame clones only, with some absent. The sample yields some 80,000 clones, 88% seen once. The sample was peripheral blood. The source is a human donor in a cohort sampled during active COVID-19. Each CDR3 is given with its conserved first and last residue. Fields, in order: clone size, J gene, V gene, D gene, CDR3 protein, CDR3 DNA. The D gene is left open where the match is weak. Size is stated for part of the rows, as once, few or many counts, or as a class when the clone is expanded.

abundance: NA; j_gene: TRBJ1-6; v_gene: TRBV5-4; d_gene: NA; CDR3aa: CASSSGSISYNSPLHF; CDR3nt: TGTGCCAGCAGCTCAGGAAGTATCTCCTATAATTCACCCCTCCACTTT
abundance: NA; j_gene: TRBJ2-5; v_gene: TRBV5-1; d_gene: TRBD2; CDR3aa: CASSLSGGAKTQYF; CDR3nt: TGCGCCAGCAGCTTAAGCGGGGGGGCAAAGACCCAGTACTTC
abundance: NA; j_gene: TRBJ2-3; v_gene: TRBV4-1; d_gene: TRBD2; CDR3aa: CASSHFLAGSTDTQYF; CDR3nt: TGCGCCAGCAGCCATTTTCTAGCGGGTAGCACAGATACGCAGTATTTT
abundance: NA; j_gene: TRBJ2-5; v_gene: TRBV14; d_gene: TRBD2; CDR3aa: CASSPLIAGGETQYF; CDR3nt: TGTGCCAGCAGTCCCCTAATAGCGGGAGGAGAGACCCAGTACTTC
abundance: NA; j_gene: TRBJ2-5; v_gene: TRBV7-2; d_gene: TRBD2; CDR3aa: CASSPGLAAWKETQYF; CDR3nt: TGTGCCAGCAGCCCAGGACTAGCGGCGTGGAAAGAGACCCAGTACTTC
abundance: once; j_gene: TRBJ1-4; v_gene: TRBV11-2; d_gene: NA; CDR3aa: CASSLVYRRDEKLFF; CDR3nt: TGTGCCAGCAGCTTAGTGTACAGGAGAGACGAAAAACTGTTTTTT
abundance: once; j_gene: TRBJ1-1; v_gene: TRBV12-3/TRBV12-4; d_gene: NA; CDR3aa: CASKGVGDTEAFF; CDR3nt: TGTGCCAGTAAAGGGGTAGGGGACACTGAAGCTTTCTTT
abundance: NA; j_gene: TRBJ1-1; v_gene: TRBV11-2; d_gene: TRBD1; CDR3aa: CASSLGNRGVRTEAFF; CDR3nt: TGTGCCAGCAGCTTAGGGAACAGGGGGGTTCGCACTGAAGCTTTCTTT
abundance: NA; j_gene: TRBJ2-5; v_gene: TRBV10-3; d_gene: TRBD2; CDR3aa: CAIRTSGGPGETQYF; CDR3nt: TGTGCCATCAGGACTAGCGGGGGGCCAGGAGAGACCCAGTACTTC
abundance: NA; j_gene: TRBJ2-1; v_gene: TRBV2; d_gene: NA; CDR3aa: CASSAGRHGTNEQFF; CDR3nt: TGTGCCAGCAGTGCCGGCAGGCATGGCACGAATGAGCAGTTCTTC
abundance: NA; j_gene: TRBJ2-3; v_gene: TRBV7-2; d_gene: NA; CDR3aa: CASSLYKRGITDTQYF; CDR3nt: TGTGCCAGCAGCTTATACAAGCGAGGAATCACAGATACGCAGTATTTT
abundance: NA; j_gene: TRBJ2-3; v_gene: TRBV18; d_gene: TRBD2; CDR3aa: CASSPAAGVRDTQYF; CDR3nt: TGTGCCAGCTCACCTGCGGCGGGGGTTAGAGATACGCAGTATTTT
abundance: NA; j_gene: TRBJ2-1; v_gene: TRBV7-2; d_gene: TRBD2; CDR3aa: CASSPPGLVLGEQFF; CDR3nt: TGTGCCAGCAGCCCCCCCGGACTAGTGTTAGGTGAGCAGTTCTTC
abundance: NA; j_gene: TRBJ2-1; v_gene: TRBV19; d_gene: TRBD2; CDR3aa: CASSIGGLAGANEQFF; CDR3nt: TGTGCCAGTAGTATAGGGGGACTAGCGGGGGCCAATGAGCAGTTCTTC
abundance: NA; j_gene: TRBJ1-3; v_gene: TRBV18; d_gene: TRBD1; CDR3aa: CASSTGTGAGNTIYF; CDR3nt: TGTGCCAGCTCAACAGGGACAGGGGCTGGAAACACCATATATTTT
abundance: NA; j_gene: TRBJ1-1; v_gene: TRBV7-2; d_gene: TRBD1; CDR3aa: CASSPRQGRSNTEAFF; CDR3nt: TGTGCCAGCAGCCCCCGACAGGGAAGGTCGAACACTGAAGCTTTCTTT
abundance: NA; j_gene: TRBJ2-3; v_gene: TRBV5-4; d_gene: NA; CDR3aa: CASSLDRSTDTQYF; CDR3nt: TGTGCCAGCAGCTTGGACAGAAGCACAGATACGCAGTATTTT
abundance: NA; j_gene: TRBJ1-1; v_gene: TRBV12-3/TRBV12-4; d_gene: TRBD1; CDR3aa: CASSRQGNTEAFF; CDR3nt: TGTGCCAGCAGCCGACAGGGGAACACTGAAGCTTTCTTT
abundance: once; j_gene: TRBJ2-1; v_gene: TRBV11-3; d_gene: TRBD2; CDR3aa: CASSLRTSGGSYNEQFF; CDR3nt: TGTGCCAGCAGCTTACGGACTAGCGGGGGGTCCTACAATGAGCAGTTCTTC
abundance: NA; j_gene: TRBJ1-4; v_gene: TRBV2; d_gene: TRBD1; CDR3aa: CASIPDREIREKLFF; CDR3nt: TGTGCCAGCATTCCGGACAGGGAGATTCGGGAAAAACTGTTTTTT
abundance: once; j_gene: TRBJ2-1; v_gene: TRBV6-5; d_gene: TRBD2; CDR3aa: CASSLAGGPGRFF; CDR3nt: TGTGCCAGCAGTCTAGCGGGGGGGCCAGGGCGGTTCTTC
abundance: NA; j_gene: TRBJ1-2; v_gene: TRBV2; d_gene: TRBD1; CDR3aa: CASSVEQGNYGYTF; CDR3nt: TGTGCCAGCAGTGTGGAACAGGGGAACTATGGCTACACCTTC
abundance: NA; j_gene: TRBJ1-1; v_gene: TRBV12-5; d_gene: TRBD1; CDR3aa: CASGLVGTGVAFF; CDR3nt: TGTGCTAGTGGTTTGGTCGGGACAGGGGTGGCTTTCTTT
abundance: NA; j_gene: TRBJ2-4; v_gene: TRBV11-2; d_gene: TRBD1; CDR3aa: CASSPPDRVGAGAKNIQYF; CDR3nt: TGTGCCAGCAGCCCCCCGGACAGGGTCGGGGCTGGAGCCAAAAACATTCAGTACTTC
abundance: NA; j_gene: TRBJ2-3; v_gene: TRBV3-1/TRBV3-2; d_gene: TRBD2; CDR3aa: CASSPPSGTSTDTQYF; CDR3nt: TGTGCCAGCAGCCCCCCTAGCGGAACTTCCACAGATACGCAGTATTTT
abundance: NA; j_gene: TRBJ2-4; v_gene: TRBV18; d_gene: TRBD1; CDR3aa: CASSPTPGQGAGNIQYF; CDR3nt: TGTGCCAGCTCACCAACTCCGGGACAGGGGGCCGGAAACATTCAGTACTTC
abundance: few; j_gene: TRBJ2-7; v_gene: TRBV11-2; d_gene: NA; CDR3aa: CASSLDRRGPYEQYF; CDR3nt: TGTGCCAGCAGCTTAGATCGGAGGGGGCCCTACGAGCAGTACTTC
abundance: NA; j_gene: TRBJ1-6; v_gene: TRBV9; d_gene: NA; CDR3aa: CASSVAGNNSPLHF; CDR3nt: TGTGCCAGCAGCGTAGCGGGGAATAATTCACCCCTCCACTTT
abundance: NA; j_gene: TRBJ2-3; v_gene: TRBV12-3/TRBV12-4; d_gene: NA; CDR3aa: CASSTSSDTQYF; CDR3nt: TGTGCCAGCAGTACTAGCTCTGATACGCAGTATTTT
abundance: NA; j_gene: TRBJ1-2; v_gene: TRBV3-1/TRBV3-2; d_gene: NA; CDR3aa: CASSQGGVGYTF; CDR3nt: TGTGCCAGCAGCCAGGGAGGGGTGGGGTACACCTTC
abundance: NA; j_gene: TRBJ2-3; v_gene: TRBV18; d_gene: TRBD2; CDR3aa: CASSRTSGPTDTQYF; CDR3nt: TGTGCCAGCTCTCGGACTAGCGGACCCACAGATACGCAGTATTTT
abundance: NA; j_gene: TRBJ2-1; v_gene: TRBV19; d_gene: TRBD1; CDR3aa: CASMLTGFNNEQFF; CDR3nt: TGTGCCAGTATGTTGACAGGGTTTAACAATGAGCAGTTCTTC
abundance: NA; j_gene: TRBJ2-2; v_gene: TRBV7-9; d_gene: NA; CDR3aa: CASSLVGGEAGELFF; CDR3nt: TGTGCCAGCAGCTTAGTTGGCGGGGAAGCCGGGGAGCTGTTTTTT
abundance: NA; j_gene: TRBJ2-7; v_gene: TRBV7-2; d_gene: TRBD1; CDR3aa: CASSLGGTGRTYEQYF; CDR3nt: TGTGCCAGCAGCTTAGGGGGGACAGGGAGGACCTACGAGCAGTACTTC
abundance: once; j_gene: TRBJ2-1; v_gene: TRBV9; d_gene: NA; CDR3aa: CASSADSLYNEQFF; CDR3nt: TGTGCCAGCAGCGCGGACAGCCTTTACAATGAGCAGTTCTTC
abundance: NA; j_gene: TRBJ2-1; v_gene: TRBV7-9; d_gene: NA; CDR3aa: CASSIQGGPVNEQFF; CDR3nt: TGTGCCAGCAGCATACAGGGTGGGCCGGTCAATGAGCAGTTCTTC
abundance: NA; j_gene: TRBJ1-2; v_gene: TRBV7-6; d_gene: NA; CDR3aa: CASSPIRGDGGGMNYGYTF; CDR3nt: TGTGCCAGCAGCCCCATAAGGGGGGATGGGGGGGGAATGAACTATGGCTACACCTTC
abundance: NA; j_gene: TRBJ2-4; v_gene: TRBV25-1; d_gene: NA; CDR3aa: CASSEPGLAKNIQYF; CDR3nt: TGTGCCAGCAGTGAGCCGGGACTAGCCAAAAACATTCAGTACTTC
abundance: NA; j_gene: TRBJ1-1; v_gene: TRBV5-5; d_gene: NA; CDR3aa: CASSLDPGNTEAFF; CDR3nt: TGTGCCAGCAGCTTGGATCCGGGGAACACTGAAGCTTTCTTT
abundance: NA; j_gene: TRBJ2-7; v_gene: TRBV5-4; d_gene: TRBD1; CDR3aa: CASSPDRGLYEQYF; CDR3nt: TGTGCCAGCAGCCCGGACAGGGGGCTCTACGAGCAGTACTTC
abundance: NA; j_gene: TRBJ1-3; v_gene: TRBV28; d_gene: NA; CDR3aa: CASSLIGSSGNTIYF; CDR3nt: TGTGCCAGCAGTTTAATTGGCAGCTCTGGAAACACCATATATTTT
abundance: NA; j_gene: TRBJ1-5; v_gene: TRBV29-1; d_gene: NA; CDR3aa: CSGTPAAGAGPSQPQHF; CDR3nt: TGCAGCGGCACACCGGCGGCGGGGGCAGGTCCCTCTCAGCCCCAGCATTTT
abundance: NA; j_gene: TRBJ2-2; v_gene: TRBV30; d_gene: NA; CDR3aa: CAWRGGSGAGELFF; CDR3nt: TGTGCCTGGAGAGGAGGGAGTGGGGCCGGGGAGCTGTTTTTT
abundance: NA; j_gene: TRBJ1-1; v_gene: TRBV5-8; d_gene: NA; CDR3aa: CASSFTGGNTEAFF; CDR3nt: TGTGCCAGCAGCTTTACGGGGGGCAACACTGAAGCTTTCTTT
abundance: NA; j_gene: TRBJ2-5; v_gene: TRBV11-2; d_gene: TRBD2; CDR3aa: CASSLTSGGHQETQYF; CDR3nt: TGTGCCAGCAGCCTGACTAGCGGGGGTCACCAAGAGACCCAGTACTTC
abundance: NA; j_gene: TRBJ1-2; v_gene: TRBV6-2/TRBV6-3; d_gene: NA; CDR3aa: CASSYPRGSGFGYGYTF; CDR3nt: TGTGCCAGCAGTTACCCGCGGGGGTCAGGTTTTGGCTATGGCTACACCTTC
abundance: once; j_gene: TRBJ1-2; v_gene: TRBV12-3/TRBV12-4; d_gene: NA; CDR3aa: CASSPGLGGYTF; CDR3nt: TGTGCCAGCAGCCCCGGGTTGGGTGGCTACACCTTC
abundance: NA; j_gene: TRBJ1-2; v_gene: TRBV5-4; d_gene: NA; CDR3aa: CASSPEGTYGYTF; CDR3nt: TGTGCCAGCAGCCCGGAGGGAACCTATGGCTACACCTTC
abundance: NA; j_gene: TRBJ2-1; v_gene: TRBV7-3; d_gene: TRBD2; CDR3aa: CASSLSGRGNEQFF; CDR3nt: TGTGCCAGCAGCTTAAGCGGGAGGGGAAATGAGCAGTTCTTC
abundance: NA; j_gene: TRBJ2-4; v_gene: TRBV2; d_gene: TRBD1; CDR3aa: CASSEKGGASKNIQYF; CDR3nt: TGTGCCAGCAGTGAAAAAGGGGGCGCGTCCAAAAACATTCAGTACTTC
abundance: NA; j_gene: TRBJ1-5; v_gene: TRBV6-2/TRBV6-3; d_gene: NA; CDR3aa: CASSYDRSFYQPQHF; CDR3nt: TGTGCCAGCAGTTACGACAGGTCCTTCTATCAGCCCCAGCATTTT
abundance: NA; j_gene: TRBJ2-3; v_gene: TRBV5-4; d_gene: TRBD2; CDR3aa: CASSLGGGGSETQYF; CDR3nt: TGTGCCAGCAGCTTGGGGGGTGGCGGGAGTGAAACGCAGTATTTT
abundance: NA; j_gene: TRBJ1-4; v_gene: TRBV4-1; d_gene: NA; CDR3aa: CASSLRWQGGEKLFF; CDR3nt: TGCGCCAGCAGCTTACGCTGGCAGGGAGGAGAAAAACTGTTTTTT
abundance: NA; j_gene: TRBJ2-1; v_gene: TRBV4-3; d_gene: NA; CDR3aa: CASSQERGWSHEQFF; CDR3nt: TGCGCCAGCAGCCAAGAACGGGGGTGGTCACATGAGCAGTTCTTC